This is a list of T cell receptor beta chains from one sample in a study of cytomegalovirus exposure and HLA in healthy donors. Clones were sequenced by immunoSEQ multiplex PCR, and TCRdb holds only the in-frame ones, with some missing. The sample consists of 60,000 to 95,000 clones, 75% to 85% of them appearing once. Sequenced material: PBMCs. Source of these receptors: a man in his 70s in good health and CMV-seropositive. CDR3s include the opening cysteine and the closing phenylalanine or tryptophan. A D gene is named only where the DNA matches it firmly. For some rows the clone size is stated as once, few or many, or as a class when expanded; others skip it.

TRBV4-1	TRBJ2-6	-	few	TGCGCCAGCAGCTGGAGGGCAGCTATTATCTCTGGGGCCAACGTCCTGACTTTC	CASSWRAAIISGANVLTF
TRBV7-2	TRBJ2-1	-	-	TGTGCCAGCAGCTTAGACGGGAGCTCCTACAATGAGCAGTTCTTC	CASSLDGSSYNEQFF
TRBV6-1	TRBJ2-5	TRBD1	-	TGTGCCAGCAGTGTTCGACAGGGTGGCGAGACCCAGTACTTC	CASSVRQGGETQYF
TRBV14	TRBJ1-2	-	once	TGTGCCAGCAGCCACAGGGAGGGTAGTGGCTATGGCTACACCTTC	CASSHREGSGYGYTF
TRBV7-9	TRBJ2-5	-	-	TGTGCCAGCAGCTTAGCAGGAGGGGTTGGAAAGACCCAGTACTTC	CASSLAGGVGKTQYF
TRBV10-1	TRBJ2-7	TRBD1	-	TGCGCCAGCAGCCTCCGGACAGGGGGCAGCTACGAGCAGTACTTC	CASSLRTGGSYEQYF
TRBV6-1	TRBJ1-3	TRBD1	few	TGTGCCGGGACAGGGATCTCTGGAAACACCATATATTTT	CAGTGISGNTIYF
TRBV7-2	TRBJ2-1	TRBD2	-	TGTGCCAGCAGCTTAATATCTAGCGGGAGTAGGGAGCAGTTCTTC	CASSLISSGSREQFF
TRBV7-8	TRBJ1-3	TRBD1	-	TGTGCCAGCAGCTTCGGGACAGGGGGAAACACCATATATTTT	CASSFGTGGNTIYF
TRBV14	TRBJ2-5	-	-	TGTGCCAGCAGCTTGGTTGGGGGAGGAGAGACCCAGTACTTC	CASSLVGGGETQYF
TRBV7-9	TRBJ1-6	-	-	TGTGCCAGCAGCTTCACAGGGAGAATTCCGAATTCACCCCTCCACTTT	CASSFTGRIPNSPLHF
TRBV5-1	TRBJ1-1	TRBD1	-	TGCGCCAGCAGCTTTACCGGGACAGGGGGCACTGAAGCTTTCTTT	CASSFTGTGGTEAFF
TRBV7-6	TRBJ2-1	TRBD2	-	TGTGCCAGCAGCTTTTTAGCGGGGGGGCCGTCTGAGCAGTTCTTC	CASSFLAGGPSEQFF
TRBV25-1	TRBJ1-2	TRBD1	-	TGTGCCAGCAGTCGGGGGACAGCGTCCTATGGCTACACCTTC	CASSRGTASYGYTF
TRBV11-3	TRBJ2-7	-	-	TGTGCCAGCAGCGGAGGGGCTGGCGGCGAGCAGTACTTC	CASSGGAGGEQYF
TRBV6-1	TRBJ2-7	-	-	TGTGCCAGCAGCGCCCCCGGGGAGCAGTACTTC	CASSAPGEQYF
TRBV6-5	TRBJ1-1	-	-	TGTGCCAGCACCGGGGCAGGGGCTCAGAACACTGAAGCTTTCTTT	CASTGAGAQNTEAFF
TRBV6-5	TRBJ1-4	-	-	TGTGCCAGCAGCCGGGACACCTGGGGGGAAAAACTGTTTTTT	CASSRDTWGEKLFF
TRBV2	TRBJ1-4	-	-	TGTGCCAGCAGTGGAGAGGGCGCCCTGGGAAAACTGTTTTTT	CASSGEGALGKLFF
TRBV2	TRBJ1-5	TRBD1	-	TGTGCCAGCAGTGAAGAGGCGCCGGGACAGGGTTTTCAGCCCCAGCATTTT	CASSEEAPGQGFQPQHF
TRBV9	TRBJ1-6	TRBD1	-	TGTGCCAGCAGCGTCCTTGACAGGGGGCCTTCACCCCTCCACTTT	CASSVLDRGPSPLHF
TRBV18	TRBJ1-6	TRBD1	-	TGTGCCAGCTCACCAATTGAACAGGGGGGTTCACCCCTCCACTTT	CASSPIEQGGSPLHF
TRBV5-4	TRBJ2-7	TRBD2	once	TGTGCCAGCAGCTTGGGGCTAGCGGGGACTCGTGACGAGCAGTACTTC	CASSLGLAGTRDEQYF
TRBV7-7	TRBJ2-7	TRBD1	once	TGTGCCAGCAGCCCCGGGACAGCCCACGAGCAGTACTTC	CASSPGTAHEQYF
TRBV5-1	TRBJ1-5	-	-	TGCGCCAGCAGCAGCGAGGGAAATAGCAATCAGCCCCAGCATTTT	CASSSEGNSNQPQHF
TRBV2	TRBJ2-5	-	-	TGTGCCAGCAGGGGACTAGAGACCCAGTACTTC	CASRGLETQYF
TRBV4-3	TRBJ1-4	TRBD1	-	TGCGCCAGCAGCCAACCCGGGACAGGGGATGAAAAACTGTTTTTT	CASSQPGTGDEKLFF
TRBV19	TRBJ1-1	TRBD1	once	TGTGCCAGTAGTGTCTCCCTCGGGACAGCCGACACTGAAGCTTTCTTT	CASSVSLGTADTEAFF
TRBV11-2	TRBJ1-1	-	-	TGTGCCAGCAGCCCTCGGACAGAGTTCATGAACACTGAAGCTTTCTTT	CASSPRTEFMNTEAFF